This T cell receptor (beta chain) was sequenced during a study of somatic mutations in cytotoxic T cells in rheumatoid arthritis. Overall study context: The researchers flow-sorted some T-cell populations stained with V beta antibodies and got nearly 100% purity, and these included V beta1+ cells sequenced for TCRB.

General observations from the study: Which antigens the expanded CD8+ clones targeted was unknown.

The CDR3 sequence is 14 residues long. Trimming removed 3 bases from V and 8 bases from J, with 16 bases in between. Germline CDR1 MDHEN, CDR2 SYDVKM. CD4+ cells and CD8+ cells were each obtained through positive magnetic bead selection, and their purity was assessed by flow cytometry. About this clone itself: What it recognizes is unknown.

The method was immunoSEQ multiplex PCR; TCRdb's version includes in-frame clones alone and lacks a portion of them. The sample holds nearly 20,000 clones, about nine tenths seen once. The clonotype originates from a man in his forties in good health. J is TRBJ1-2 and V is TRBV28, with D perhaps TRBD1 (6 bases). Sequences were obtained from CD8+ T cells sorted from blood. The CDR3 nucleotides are TGTGCCAGCAGTTTTTGGGGGCAGAAGGCAGGCTACACCTTC. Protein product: CASSFWGQKAGYTF.